This T cell receptor (beta chain) emerged from a study of T-cell reconstitution after alpha-beta-depleted transplantation in children (dated by TCRdb to about 2016). Concerning the study at large: Using TCR repertoire profiling, the study followed T-cell immune reconstitution in a quantitative way in children after TCRalphabeta/CD19-depleted allogeneic hematopoietic cell transplantation.

CDR1 is given as SGHTA and CDR2 as FQGNSA, both from the germline V gene. V has 7 bases trimmed and J has 6 bases trimmed; junction bases matching no gene number 6. From cysteine to phenylalanine, the CDR3 is 14 amino acids long. Only the CDR3 part of the read is kept: 42 bases, read in frame from the first base. On this clonotype itself: Its specific antigen is unknown. No much larger clonotype is one base removed from it; base qualities were not supplied.

Receptor amplification or capture employed PCR. TCRdb lists the instrument as Illumina HiSeq 2500. TCR libraries were prepared with molecular barcoding, using unique molecular identifiers to normalize TCRbeta repertoire quantification. Using fastp trimming at Q25 and MiXCR clonotype assembly, TCRdb reanalyzed the public sequencing data and kept in-frame beta chains. Rows with one shared CDR3 protein collapse into an entry with the most common genes and DNA. This sample gives about 370,000 distinct CDR3 sequences in total; just over 20% of them show up just once. The biggest ten clones account for about 3.8% of the sample.

The specimen comprised PBMCs from the stem cell graft donor, sampled from the stem cell graft. This chain is built from TRBV7-2 and TRBJ1-4, with TRBD1 matching 9 junction bases. This sequence was found in a human donor who donated a stem cell graft to a child with acute myeloid leukemia. In nucleotide form, the sequence is TGTGCCAGCACCTTTGGGACAGGGCATGAAAAACTGTTTTTT. This sequence encodes CASTFGTGHEKLFF.